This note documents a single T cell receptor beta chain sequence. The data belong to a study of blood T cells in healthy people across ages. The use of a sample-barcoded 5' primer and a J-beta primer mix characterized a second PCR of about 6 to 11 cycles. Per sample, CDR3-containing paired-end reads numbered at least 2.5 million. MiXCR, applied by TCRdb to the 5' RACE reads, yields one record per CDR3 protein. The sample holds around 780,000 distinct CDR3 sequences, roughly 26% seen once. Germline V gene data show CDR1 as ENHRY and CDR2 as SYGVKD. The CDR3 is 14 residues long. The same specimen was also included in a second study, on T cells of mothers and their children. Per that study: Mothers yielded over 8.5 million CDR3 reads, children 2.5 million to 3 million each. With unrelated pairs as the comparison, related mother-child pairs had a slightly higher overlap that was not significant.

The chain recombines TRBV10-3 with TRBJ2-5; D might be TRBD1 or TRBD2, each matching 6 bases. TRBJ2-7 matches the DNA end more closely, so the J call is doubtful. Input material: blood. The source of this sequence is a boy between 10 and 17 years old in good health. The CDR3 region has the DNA TGTGCCATCAGTGAGTCGACAGGAGGGAACGAGCAGTACTTC. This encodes CAISESTGGNEQYF.